These 20 T cell receptor beta chains share one sample of origin, sequenced in a study of post-analysis software for immune sequencing data. Findings of the study overall: Patients used about five TRBV segments, including TRBV5-6, TRBV5-1 and TRBV20-1, more often than controls.

Every TCR beta cDNA library bore unique molecular identifiers. Via MiXCR, TCRdb re-called the PCR reads, giving one row per CDR3 protein. The table shows approximately 260,000 distinct CDR3 sequences, with about 40% occurring only once. What these receptors recognize is not known. Sequencing input: blood. The receptors come from a girl between 10 and 17 years old with multiple sclerosis.

The V gene is TRBV4-1, the J gene TRBJ2-5, with D maybe TRBD2 (7 bases). Trimming took 4 bases from V and 11 from J, leaving 26 bases between them. The CDR3 consists of 16 residues. The germline gives CDR1 MGHRA, CDR2 YSYEKL. The CDR3: CASSPQSQGGDNEQYF. The CDR3, as DNA: TGCGCCAGCAGCCCCCAATCTCAAGGGGGGGACAATGAGCAGTACTTC.

The table lists this clonotype with a few counts. The chain has TRBV27 and TRBJ1-2; D may be TRBD1 (5 bases). V was pared by 8 bases and J by 4 bases, with 17 bases between. Germline V CDR1 and CDR2: MNHEY, SMNVEV (reference sequence). CDR3 size: 14 residues. The CDR3 loop is CASGSGGWGYGYTF. The CDR3 coding sequence is TGTGCCAGCGGTTCCGGGGGATGGGGCTATGGCTACACCTTC.

This clonotype was recorded many times. The chain recombines TRBV28 with TRBJ1-2; D is possibly TRBD1 (6 bases). With 6 bases removed from V and 8 bases from J, the gap between germline ends came to 16 bases. Germline V lookup: CDR1 MDHEN, CDR2 SYDVKM. The CDR3 runs 13 residues. CDR3 bases: TGTGCCAGCAGCCCACCCCCACAGGGCGGCTACACCTTC. This gives the protein CASSPPPQGGYTF.

V and J are TRBV11-2 and TRBJ2-3; 7 bases align to TRBD1. This CDR3 region has 15 residues. J gave up 2 bases and V 5 bases, and 7 bases lay outside the gene matches. Germline loops: CDR1 SGHAT, CDR2 FQNNGV. Here the CDR3 DNA reads TGTGCCAGCAGCCCCGAGGGGGCTTACACAGATACGCAGTATTTT. This codes for CASSPEGAYTDTQYF.

As for this clonotype: A junction end diverges from the germline sequence, so it may reflect a read error. The rearrangement joins TRBV4-1 to TRBJ2-3, with D unresolved. CDR1 and CDR2 (germline): MGHRA, YSYEKL. The CDR3 is made up of 16 amino acids. Here the CDR3 reads CTSRRYLVASTDTQYF. The DNA for the CDR3 is TGCACCAGCCGAAGGTATTTGGTAGCTAGCACAGATACGCAGTATTTT.

This clonotype turned up a few times. The chain recombines TRBV12-3 or TRBV12-4 with TRBJ1-6, with D possibly matching TRBD1 (6 bases). V shed 5 bases and J shed 6 bases, with 14 bases lying between them. The CDR3 runs 15 residues. Here the CDR3 DNA reads TGTGCCAGCAGTATTCGTCCCAGGGGTAATTCACCCCTCCACTTT. It translates to CASSIRPRGNSPLHF.

In its sample, this clonotype was seen a few times. V gene TRBV2 combines with J gene TRBJ1-2; tentatively, D is TRBD1 (5 bases). Trimming left V 7 bases short and J 8 bases short, with 17 bases between. Germline CDR1 and CDR2: SNHLY and FYNNEI. The CDR3 is made up of 13 amino acids. The CDR3 coding sequence is TGTGCCAGCACTAAGGACACCGTCGGGGGCTACACCTTC. Protein: CASTKDTVGGYTF.

The chain joins TRBV10-3 to TRBJ2-1; 10 bases match TRBD2. Looked up from germline, CDR1 is ENHRY and CDR2 is SYGVKD. This CDR3 region has 15 residues. The V gene end was trimmed by 6 bases and the J gene end by 5 bases; junction bases not matched to a gene: 7. CDR3 coding DNA: TGTGCCATCAGGCTGGCTAGCGGGGGCGACAATGAGCAGTTCTTC. It encodes CAIRLASGGDNEQFF.

Remarks on this clonotype: A much larger clonotype is one base distant, so this may be a read error. Here the CDR3 DNA reads TGTGCCAGCAGCTCCGGGACAGCGAGCTGCTACGAGCAGTACTTC. This encodes CASSSGTASCYEQYF. The chain couples TRBV28 to TRBJ2-7, with TRBD1 matching 7 bases. After removal of 6 bases from V and 3 bases from J, the junction contained 11 bases not matched to a gene. CDR3 size: 15 residues. From germline, CDR1 is MDHEN and CDR2 SYDVKM.

The sample holds many counts of this clonotype. The rearrangement uses TRBV2 and TRBJ2-1, with 12 bases lining up with TRBD2. The CDR3 extends over 16 amino acids. V shed 2 bases and J 10 bases; nucleotides not matched to a gene: 9. Germline V gene data show CDR1 as SNHLY and CDR2 as FYNNEI. This chain's CDR3 is CASSELTSGSRGEQFF. CDR3 nucleotides: TGTGCCAGCAGTGAACTGACTAGCGGGAGCCGGGGGGAGCAGTTCTTC.

Ten or more counts support this clonotype. The chain joins TRBV19 to TRBJ2-3, with 10 bases that match TRBD2. Germline CDR1 and CDR2: LNHDA and SQIVND (reference sequence). J was trimmed by 2 bases and V by 7 bases; bases with no gene match: 18. CDR3 length: 19 residues. DNA of the CDR3: TGTGCCAGTAAGGAGGATAGCGGGGGGACCTGGCTTTCCACAGATACGCAGTATTTT. Its protein is CASKEDSGGTWLSTDTQYF.

Only a few counts were recorded for this clonotype. Being one base from a much bigger clone, this may be a read error. The chain has TRBV6-4 and TRBJ2-3; TRBD2 is a possible D gene (7 bases). CDR3 length: 14 residues. Germline values: CDR1 MRHNA, CDR2 SNTAGT. For the CDR3, the DNA is TGTACCAGCAGTGAGGGGGGGCCAACAGATACGCAGTATTTT. Its translation is CTSSEGGPTDTQYF.

This clonotype came up once. A much more abundant neighbour one base away suggests this may be a read error. V is TRBV6-5 and J is TRBJ1-4; TRBD1 agrees at 8 bases. Germline loops: CDR1 MNHEY, CDR2 SVGAGI. CDR3 length equals 16 residues. The CDR3 protein is CASSQNQGATNEKRFF. In nucleotides, the CDR3 is TGTGCCAGCAGTCAAAACCAGGGGGCGACTAATGAAAAACGGTTTTTT.

This clonotype has at least ten counts. The rearrangement uses TRBV12-3 or TRBV12-4 and TRBJ2-7; 7 bases line up with TRBD1. The CDR3 has 14 amino acids. The V and J ends lost 2 bases and 6 bases, in that order; junction bases with no gene match: 7. The DNA of the CDR3 is TGTGCCAGCAGTTTAAGCGACAGGGTAGGCGAGCAGTACTTC. The encoded protein is CASSLSDRVGEQYF.

This clonotype was seen only a few times. The rearrangement links TRBV20-1 to TRBJ2-7; tentative D call: TRBD1 (5 bases). Trimming stripped 3 bases from V and 2 bases from J, with 20 bases between. CDR1 DFQATT and CDR2 SNEGSKA come from the germline V gene (reference sequence). The CDR3 is made up of 16 amino acids. CDR3 nucleotide sequence: TGCAGTGCTAGTCCACAGGTACGAGCCTCCACCTACGAGCAGTACTTC. Its protein product is CSASPQVRASTYEQYF.

As regards this clonotype: The junction does not match germline at one end; this may be a read error. This chain uses TRBV7-8 with TRBJ1-1; D uncertain. CDR1 and CDR2 (germline): SGHVS, FQNEAQ. The CDR3 consists of 13 residues. CDR3 DNA sequence: TGTGTCAGCAACCTAGAGGTGAACACTGAAGCTTTCTTT. It specifies CVSNLEVNTEAFF.

This clonotype has a count of ten or more. The rearrangement uses TRBV4-2 and TRBJ2-7, with D tentatively TRBD1 (6 bases). CDR3 length: 13 residues. The germline V and J ends were trimmed by 0 bases and 6 bases, with 9 bases remaining between them. From germline, CDR1 is LGHNA and CDR2 YNFKEQ. The DNA of the CDR3 is TGTGCCAGCAGCCAAGAGCAGGGGTCCGAGCAGTACTTC. As protein: CASSQEQGSEQYF.

This clonotype has a handful of counts. A junction boundary mismatches the germline segment, possibly from a read error. V is TRBV4-1 and J is TRBJ1-4; maybe TRBD1 (5 bases). Germline V CDR1 and CDR2: MGHRA, YSYEKL. CDR3 size: 14 residues. This CDR3 is CAGSQEGANEKLFF. CDR3 coding DNA: TGCGCCGGCAGCCAGGAAGGGGCGAATGAAAAACTGTTTTTT.

This clonotype was seen more than once but under ten times. V gene TRBV4-2 combines with J gene TRBJ2-2, with D tentatively TRBD2 (5 bases). Germline assignment: CDR1 LGHNA and CDR2 YNFKEQ. The CDR3 covers 19 residues. The germline V and J ends were trimmed by 3 bases and 1 base, with 21 bases remaining between them. The CDR3: CASSHRSRTLSWNTGELFF. In DNA, the CDR3 is TGTGCCAGCAGCCACCGAAGCCGGACTTTGAGCTGGAACACCGGGGAGCTGTTTTTT.

The chain links TRBV20-1 to TRBJ2-3, with a possible D match to TRBD2 (7 bases). The CDR3 extends over 16 amino acids. V lost 0 bases, J lost 2 bases, and 15 bases lay in between. Germline CDR1 is DFQATT and CDR2 is SNEGSKA (reference sequence). The CDR3: CSARDLAEGVTDTQYF. In nucleotides, the CDR3 is TGCAGTGCTAGAGATCTAGCGGAGGGGGTCACAGATACGCAGTATTTT.